The entry below gives a single T cell receptor (beta chain) sequence along with its context. Authors' methods: Reference gene primer amplification gave estimated nucleated cell counts. Produced via immunoSEQ multiplex PCR; TCRdb's table is partial and in-frame only. That table furnishes V, J and clone size, whereas the DNA furnished D and trimming. Among hundreds of thousands of clones listed, more than 75% were seen once. Cohort allocation depended upon clinical history that participants reported. The germline CDR1 and CDR2 sequences are SNHLY and FYNNEI. This CDR3 is built from 15 residues. V lost 2 bases to trimming and J lost 3 bases, with 11 bases between them. This record belongs to a study of blood T cell repertoires in COVID-19.

The TCR originated in a woman aged 50 to 60 who had recovered from COVID-19. Sequenced: PBMCs or T cells enriched from blood (not recorded which). V and J are TRBV2 and TRBJ1-3; D might be TRBD1 (5 bases). CDR3 amino acids: CASSELAGIGNTIYF. The CDR3 DNA sequence: TGTGCCAGCAGTGAATTGGCAGGGATTGGAAACACCATATATTTT.